This TCR beta chain originates from a study of blood T cell repertoires in COVID-19. TCRdb's copy holds only in-frame clones and misses some; the assay was immunoSEQ multiplex PCR. This table has roughly 250,000 clones, roughly nine tenths appearing once. The V gene end was trimmed by 5 bases and the J gene end by 3 bases; junction bases not matched to a gene: 6. This CDR3 contains 15 residues. CDR1 and CDR2 from the germline V gene are PRHDT and FYEKMQ (reference sequence). Material for sequencing was PBMCs or T cells enriched from blood (not recorded which). The J gene is TRBJ1-1, the V gene TRBV13, with 10 bases identical to TRBD1. The source is a human donor in a cohort exposed to, infected with or recovered from COVID-19 (not recorded which). The donor label of this sample is uncertain. CDR3 protein: CASSTDRGVYTEAFF. Here the CDR3 DNA reads TGTGCCAGCAGCACGGACAGGGGGGTATACACTGAAGCTTTCTTT.